The following is a T cell receptor beta chain sequence with its context. The antigen it binds to is not known. No much larger clone exists at a distance of one base, and base qualities are not known. This entry comes from a study of control samples from healthy donors and cancer patients (dated by TCRdb to the early 2020s). The CDR3 numbers 17 residues from cysteine through phenylalanine. Kept here is only the CDR3 DNA, which spans 51 bases and is read in frame from base 1. Libraries came from the immunoSEQ multiplex PCR assay. Drawn from immuneACCESS, this table holds only the in-frame rearrangements with V and J called that TCRdb kept. Clones are partly lost; checked studies trace under half to an unresolved V gene and leave the rest unexplained. The sample table holds about 110,000 clones, of which approximately 91% were seen once. The ten most abundant clones make up 7.8% of the sample.

Recombination joined TRBV21-1 with TRBJ1-5; TRBD1 is the table's D call, not checked against the DNA. TRBV21-1 is tagged as a pseudogene. Sample: blood. This TCR was sampled from a young woman in good health. Here is the DNA: TGTGCCAGCAGCAAAATGCTAGGGGGCTCTGACAATCAGCCCCAGCATTTT. The resulting protein is CASSKMLGGSDNQPQHF.